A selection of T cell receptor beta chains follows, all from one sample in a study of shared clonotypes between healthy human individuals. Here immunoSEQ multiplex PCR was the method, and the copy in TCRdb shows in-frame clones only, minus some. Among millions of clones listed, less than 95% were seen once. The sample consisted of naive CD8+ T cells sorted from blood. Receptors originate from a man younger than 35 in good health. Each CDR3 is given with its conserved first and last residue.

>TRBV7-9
CASSSVDSYEQYF
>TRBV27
CASSSELASVSYEQYF
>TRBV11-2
CASSFIAGGLNNEQFF
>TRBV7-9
CASSLWDGRATDTQYF
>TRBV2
CASSERPFGADTQYF
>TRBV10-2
CASSETTAYEQYF
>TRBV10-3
CAINDDRGTDTQYF
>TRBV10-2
CASSTGGTEAFF
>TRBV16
CASSLDRVYGYTF
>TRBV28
CASSFTTWDTQYF
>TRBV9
CASSPFGSSYEQYF
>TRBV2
CASSRQVGYGYTF
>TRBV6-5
CASSFSRSGGEQYF
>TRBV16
CASSLGPAYEQYF
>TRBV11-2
CASRGTVNEKLFF
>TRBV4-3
CASSQNMDPYNEQFF
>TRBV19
CASSIVHRVLTSGPQETQYF
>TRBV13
CASSLSRGGTDTQYF
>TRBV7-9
CASSFGFGNYGYTF
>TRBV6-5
CASSGAINYGYTF
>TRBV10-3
CAISESTSLYNSPLHF
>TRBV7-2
CASSLLLTSGSRNGDEQYF
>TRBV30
CAWSTGSYTGELFF
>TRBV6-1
CASEEPGLARDTQYF
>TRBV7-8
CASSFEPLEANEQFF
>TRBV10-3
CAISEWGQPLRNEQYF
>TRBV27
CASSLAGGRSTDTQYF
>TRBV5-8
CASSLGGGLYEQYF
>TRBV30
CAWGGETNYGYTF
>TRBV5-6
CASSLGGRWSEQYF
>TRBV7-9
CASSPTGADNEQFF
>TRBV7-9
CASSLVVRGYEKLFF
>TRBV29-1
CSAILAGASYEQYF
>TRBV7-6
CASSLRWGQDEQYF
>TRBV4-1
CASSQSATGFGNQPQHF
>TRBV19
CASSIRDTNQPQHF
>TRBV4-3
CASSQTGLAGDYDEQFF
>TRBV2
CASSEGQRGNEQFF
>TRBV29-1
CSVEDGTSYEQYF
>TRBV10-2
CASSDLSGVETQYF
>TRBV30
CAWSVGWASTDTQYF
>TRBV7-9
CASSPRGRENTEAFF